The present TCR beta chain was sequenced within a study of blood T cell repertoires in COVID-19. On the study more broadly: The United States, Italy and Spain provided the acute and convalescent COVID-19 samples.

Data came from immunoSEQ multiplex PCR; TCRdb stores just in-frame clones and leaves some out. The sample has tens of thousands of clones; 86% are singletons. V shed 5 bases, J shed 7 bases, and the junction held 6 bases outside the gene matches. This CDR3 contains 12 residues. Germline values: CDR1 SQVTM, CDR2 ANQGSEA. This chain uses TRBV29-1 with TRBJ1-2; 8 positions match TRBD1. Input material: peripheral blood. The clonotype originates from a man aged 25-40 years with acute or convalescent COVID-19. The CDR3 loop is CSVFQGALGYTF. The CDR3 DNA is TGCAGCGTTTTTCAGGGGGCCCTTGGCTACACCTTC.